What follows describes a single T cell receptor beta chain. This record belongs to a study of blood T cell repertoires in COVID-19. TCRdb keeps only in-frame clones here, not all; method: immunoSEQ multiplex PCR. The sample has over 250,000 clones; just under 90% are singletons. Trimming pared 6 bases from V and 4 bases from J, leaving 27 bases between. Germline CDR1 reads SQVTM; CDR2 reads ANQGSEA. The CDR3 is 17 residues long. This clonotype originated in a woman between 50 and 59 years old with COVID-19, enrolled during active disease. The sequenced sample consisted of peripheral blood. The chain carries TRBV29-1 and TRBJ1-2; maybe TRBD1 (6 bases). CDR3 region: CSVIPSGQTHSSYGYTF. The CDR3 bases are TGCAGCGTCATCCCATCGGGACAAACGCACTCTAGCTATGGCTACACCTTC.